This is a list of T cell receptor beta chains from one sample in a study of T cell repertoires in cytomegalovirus infection. Each CDR3 protein is one row after TCRdb ran MiXCR on the reads. This table holds 560,000 or so distinct CDR3 sequences, 15% to 20% found once. The sample comprised CD8+ T cells from PBMCs. The receptors were gathered from a human donor in good health (CMV status not recorded). Some clones in this sample may be carry-over from other donors' samples. CDR3s include the opening cysteine and the closing phenylalanine or tryptophan. Fields, in order: J gene, V gene, CDR3 protein.

J gene: TRBJ1-6
V gene: TRBV2
CDR3 protein: CASTQSLRDSYNSPLHF

J gene: TRBJ2-2
V gene: TRBV4-1
CDR3 protein: CASSPGQGRNPGELFF

J gene: TRBJ2-4
V gene: TRBV20-1
CDR3 protein: CSGGGQGENIQYF

J gene: TRBJ1-5
V gene: TRBV19
CDR3 protein: CASVGQGLDQPQHF

J gene: TRBJ1-4
V gene: TRBV12-3/TRBV12-4
CDR3 protein: CATGQGGKLFF

J gene: TRBJ2-1
V gene: TRBV27
CDR3 protein: CASKEQPADEQFF

J gene: TRBJ1-1
V gene: TRBV9
CDR3 protein: CASTFGDGTEAFF

J gene: TRBJ1-1
V gene: TRBV7-3
CDR3 protein: CASSLNRNFQAFF

J gene: TRBJ2-5
V gene: TRBV7-9
CDR3 protein: CASSPPQGMVETQYF

J gene: TRBJ2-5
V gene: TRBV7-3
CDR3 protein: CASSLELAAPPTQYF

J gene: TRBJ2-2
V gene: TRBV9
CDR3 protein: CASSVEFAYTGELFF

J gene: TRBJ2-1
V gene: TRBV27
CDR3 protein: CASSYPAGLGRGEQFF

J gene: TRBJ1-6
V gene: TRBV7-9
CDR3 protein: CASSPPRGGYDSPLHF

J gene: TRBJ1-3
V gene: TRBV12-3/TRBV12-4
CDR3 protein: CASSGRGRDSGNTIYF

J gene: TRBJ2-1
V gene: TRBV11-2
CDR3 protein: CASSLDRSGRYEQFF

J gene: TRBJ1-5
V gene: TRBV11-2
CDR3 protein: CASSLGQTQPQHF

J gene: TRBJ1-2
V gene: TRBV7-9
CDR3 protein: CASSRGGIYYGYTF

J gene: TRBJ1-5
V gene: TRBV19
CDR3 protein: CASSPLGGVQPQHF

J gene: TRBJ2-2
V gene: TRBV7-9
CDR3 protein: CASSSLEANTGELFF

J gene: TRBJ2-1
V gene: TRBV5-1
CDR3 protein: CASSPREPSSSYNEQFF

J gene: TRBJ2-3
V gene: TRBV2
CDR3 protein: CASSELAEAPGDTQYF

J gene: TRBJ1-4
V gene: TRBV6-6
CDR3 protein: CASSYSTGREKLFF

J gene: TRBJ2-7
V gene: TRBV24-1
CDR3 protein: CATSDRTDYEQYF

J gene: TRBJ2-1
V gene: TRBV4-1
CDR3 protein: CASSQGLAGGDEQFF

J gene: TRBJ2-3
V gene: TRBV27
CDR3 protein: CAVRRGLLALTGERDTQYF

J gene: TRBJ2-7
V gene: TRBV12-3/TRBV12-4
CDR3 protein: CASSSQGGAVHEQYF

J gene: TRBJ2-2
V gene: TRBV6-1
CDR3 protein: CASNSGTTNTGELFF

J gene: TRBJ2-1
V gene: TRBV9
CDR3 protein: CASSVVGGRGDEQFF

J gene: TRBJ2-2
V gene: TRBV11-2
CDR3 protein: CASSLEFFRGWTGELFF

J gene: TRBJ2-7
V gene: TRBV7-6
CDR3 protein: CASSFSAGPLSYEQYF

J gene: TRBJ2-2
V gene: TRBV30
CDR3 protein: CASADLTGELFF

J gene: TRBJ1-2
V gene: TRBV2
CDR3 protein: CATYDTYGYTF

J gene: TRBJ1-5
V gene: TRBV5-4
CDR3 protein: CASSLFGGTSNQPQHF

J gene: TRBJ2-1
V gene: TRBV6-5
CDR3 protein: CASSYWGEYNEQFF

J gene: TRBJ2-1
V gene: TRBV5-5
CDR3 protein: CASRIVGSGNEQFF

J gene: TRBJ1-2
V gene: TRBV28
CDR3 protein: CASSLQTGFYGYTF

J gene: TRBJ1-2
V gene: TRBV7-9
CDR3 protein: CASSLVGTYVNGYTF

J gene: TRBJ1-2
V gene: TRBV7-8
CDR3 protein: CASSPPSPRLSNYGYTF

J gene: TRBJ2-3
V gene: TRBV11-2
CDR3 protein: CASSAGPAGSTDTQYF

J gene: TRBJ2-1
V gene: TRBV7-9
CDR3 protein: CASSLAAGPISYNEQFF

J gene: TRBJ2-5
V gene: TRBV11-2
CDR3 protein: CASSLGDIRETQYF

J gene: TRBJ2-3
V gene: TRBV7-6
CDR3 protein: CASSLARPGTSGRLTDTQYF

J gene: TRBJ1-1
V gene: TRBV28
CDR3 protein: CASSARGRLEAFF

J gene: TRBJ2-7
V gene: TRBV11-2
CDR3 protein: CASSFTSGGYEQYF

J gene: TRBJ1-6
V gene: TRBV7-9
CDR3 protein: CASSLELSSYNSPLHF

J gene: TRBJ2-2
V gene: TRBV5-4
CDR3 protein: CASSLPRDIANTGELFF

J gene: TRBJ1-1
V gene: TRBV5-4
CDR3 protein: CASSWRDGKEAFF

J gene: TRBJ2-7
V gene: TRBV12-3/TRBV12-4
CDR3 protein: CASTRAGGSSYEQYF

J gene: TRBJ1-2
V gene: TRBV12-3/TRBV12-4
CDR3 protein: CASSLDWDRGHTF

J gene: TRBJ2-3
V gene: TRBV2
CDR3 protein: CASSEWTHKADTQYF

J gene: TRBJ1-4
V gene: TRBV6-1
CDR3 protein: CASSELPTGVGEKLFF

J gene: TRBJ2-3
V gene: TRBV6-4
CDR3 protein: CASSEVAGASSTDTQYF

J gene: TRBJ2-3
V gene: TRBV6-5
CDR3 protein: CASSYGGESDTQYF

J gene: TRBJ2-7
V gene: TRBV10-3
CDR3 protein: CAISERTNSYEQYF